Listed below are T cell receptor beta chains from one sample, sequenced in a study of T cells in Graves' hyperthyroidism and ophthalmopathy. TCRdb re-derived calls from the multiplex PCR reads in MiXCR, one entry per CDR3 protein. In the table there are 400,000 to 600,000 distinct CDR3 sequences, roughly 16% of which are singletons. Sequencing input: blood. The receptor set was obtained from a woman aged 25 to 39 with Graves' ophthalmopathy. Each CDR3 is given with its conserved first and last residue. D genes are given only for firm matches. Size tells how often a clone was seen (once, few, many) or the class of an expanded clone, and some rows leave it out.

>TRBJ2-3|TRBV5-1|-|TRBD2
CASSPLAGTGTDTQYF
TGCGCCAGCAGTCCCTTAGCGGGAACCGGCACAGATACGCAGTATTTT
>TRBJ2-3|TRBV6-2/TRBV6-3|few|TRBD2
CASTPPTSGRLDTQYF
TGTGCCAGCACTCCCCCTACTAGCGGCAGACTTGATACGCAGTATTTT
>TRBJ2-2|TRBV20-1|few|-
CSAYPPGTNTGELFF
TGCAGTGCTTACCCCCCCGGGACGAACACCGGGGAGCTGTTTTTT
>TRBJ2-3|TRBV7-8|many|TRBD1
CASSKRQGGTDTQYF
TGTGCCAGCAGCAAAAGACAGGGCGGCACAGATACGCAGTATTTT
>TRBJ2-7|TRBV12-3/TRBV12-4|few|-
CASGTRGEQYF
TGTGCCAGCGGAACCCGAGGCGAGCAGTACTTC
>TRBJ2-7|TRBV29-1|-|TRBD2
CSVVTSVSYEQYF
TGCAGCGTTGTTACTAGCGTATCCTACGAGCAGTACTTC
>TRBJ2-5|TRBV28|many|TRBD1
CASRSGTGAQETQYF
TGTGCCAGCAGATCCGGGACAGGGGCACAAGAGACCCAGTACTTC
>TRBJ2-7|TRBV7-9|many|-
CASSLREGGFNEQYF
TGTGCCAGCAGCTTAAGGGAGGGGGGTTTCAACGAGCAGTACTTC
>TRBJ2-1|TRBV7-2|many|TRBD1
CASSLLGQGLNEQFF
TGTGCCAGCAGCTTATTAGGACAGGGGTTGAATGAGCAGTTCTTC
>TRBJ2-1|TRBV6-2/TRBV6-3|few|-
CASSYRGASSYNEQFF
TGTGCCAGCAGTTACCGCGGGGCGAGCTCCTACAATGAGCAGTTCTTC